This TCR beta chain was sequenced in a study of T cell responses to AZD1222 COVID-19 vaccine. Study results and limitations: Donors were mostly white British, more females; clonal diversity possibly underestimated. Per reports, nearly half of all spike-specific TCRs target regions that are unmutated in variants. Vaccine-associated CD4 TCRs ranged over spike, dominating at 160-218 and 743-854.

This clone was seen ten or more times. Antigen specificity is unknown. Some clones are missing from TCRdb's copy, which holds only in-frame ones; the method was immunoSEQ multiplex PCR. Of 170,000 or so clones listed, 85% to 95% are singletons. Trimming removed 9 bases at V and 1 base at J, with 13 bases between. Germline loops: CDR1 LNHNV, CDR2 YYDKDF (reference sequence). The CDR3 is made up of 14 amino acids. The genes are TRBV15 and TRBJ1-5, with D tentatively TRBD1 (5 bases). The TCR comes from an adult who received the MenACWY meningococcal vaccine as a control. The source was peripheral blood, collected 28 days after the second dose of the MenACWY control vaccine. Written as DNA, the CDR3 is TGTGCCACAGTAGACAGCTCGAGCAATCAGCCCCAGCATTTT. Its protein is CATVDSSSNQPQHF.